Reported below is one T cell receptor beta chain. Its recognized antigen is unknown. Within one base of it there is no much larger clone, and no base qualities were kept. Inclusive of the bounding cysteine and phenylalanine, the CDR3 is 15 residues long. Only CDR3 DNA remains: 45 bases, in frame from the first base. V lost 2 bases and J lost 0 bases, and the count of bases not matched to a germline gene is 3. The germline V gene supplies CDR1 SGHAT and CDR2 FQNNGV. These data are taken from a study of T cells in localized non-small cell lung cancer (TCRdb year 2020). Notes on the research overall: T cell repertoires of 236 early-stage NSCLC patients were analyzed, with tumors being compared against uninvolved tumor-adjacent lungs. The cohort was made up of around 250 treatment-naive NSCLC patients whose localized lung tumors had been resected. NSCLC patients had a mean age of roughly 64 years, and 129 were male and about 110 female. Summary of the overall study and its limitations: Uninvolved tumor-adjacent lung showed the highest T cell clonality, higher than tumor, which suggests more focused antigenic responses in the uninvolved tumor-adjacent lung. Because multi-region tumor sequencing was not done, intratumor heterogeneity could not be ruled out. Because of the exploratory design, TCR variables were selected using unadjusted p-values without false-discovery rate correction. A median of 57 of the top 100 tumor clones were detected in paired uninvolved adjacent lung, and approximately 28 of these tumor clones were also found among the top 100 clones of the paired uninvolved adjacent lung. Higher T cell density in blood was associated with longer overall survival, whereas higher clonality in adjacent lung was associated with shorter survival.

At diagnosis, tumor, uninvolved tumor-adjacent lung and peripheral blood were collected and then preserved as a mix of FFPE and fresh-frozen material. For TCR repertoire profiling, blood samples were analyzed as peripheral blood mononuclear cells. TCR beta CDR3 regions were sequenced from DNA using the immunoSEQ Assay. Turning to the authors' computational methods: To compute T cell density, TCR beta template counts were normalized to usable DNA, which was estimated by amplifying housekeeping genes. Richness was estimated with the preseqR package, extrapolating to 400,000 templates for PBMC samples and 120,000 templates for tissue samples. Clonality was defined by subtracting Pielou's evenness from one. Tissue-enriched TCRs were identified by differential abundance testing using productive amino-acid clonotypes, minimum total count 5 and alpha 0.1. The Jaccard Index and the Morisita Overlap Index were used to quantify repertoire overlap between compartments. GLIPH grouped TCR beta CDR3s together with public tetramer-defined viral CDR3s, and a viral motif had to include at least three viral sequences and show V-gene enrichment. TCRdb carries this immuneACCESS record with in-frame sequences only. Its versions omit some clonotypes, under half of them owing to an unresolved V gene in the studies checked, with the rest unexplained. That table gives V, J and clone size, and the DNA gave D and trimming. The sample table shows under 95,000 clones, and about 84% are seen once. The ten largest make up 8.5% to 10% of the sample.

The chain employs TRBV11-2 and TRBJ1-2, and TRBD1 aligns with 7 junction nucleotides. The origin of this receptor is a female donor of 60 years or more with stage I lung adenocarcinoma. The material sequenced was peripheral blood, taken before any cancer treatment. In nucleotide form, the sequence is TGTGCCAGCAGCTTACGGGACAGTTCTAACTATGGCTACACCTTC. This sequence encodes CASSLRDSSNYGYTF.